This paragraph covers one T cell receptor (beta chain) sequence. One end of the junction is discordant with germline, which a read error may explain. Clones were sequenced by immunoSEQ multiplex PCR, and TCRdb holds only the in-frame ones, with some missing. Among about 130,000 clones listed, roughly 90% were seen once. This entry comes from a study of control samples from healthy donors and cancer patients. The CDR3 sequence is 17 residues long. Germline CDR1 reads SGHNT; CDR2 reads YYREEE (reference sequence). The sequence was collected from a man aged 18 to 30 in good health. The chain employs TRBV5-4 and TRBJ2-5, with 11 nucleotides matching TRBD2. Sequenced input: blood. The CDR3 region is CASRKTSGIREQGTQYF. CDR3 coding DNA: TGTGCCAGCAGGAAGACTAGCGGGATCAGGGAGCAAGGGACCCAGTACTTC.